One sample yielded the 32 T cell receptor beta chains listed below, sequenced in a study of cytomegalovirus exposure and HLA in healthy donors. With 60 Vbeta and 13 Jbeta primers, the PCR was carried out. TCRdb's table, derived via immunoSEQ multiplex PCR, lists solely in-frame clones and lacks some. The sample gives 70,000 or so clones, just over 65% of which show up once; 10% to 11% is in the top ten. Sequencing used PBMCs. These receptors were collected from a woman aged 25-40 years in good health and CMV-seronegative.

A remark on this clone: This CDR3 is also generated by other DNA sequences in the sample. V is TRBV30 and J is TRBJ2-2, with a possible D match to TRBD2 (5 bases). The V gene lost 0 bases and the J gene lost 1 base, with 9 bases spanning the gap. This CDR3 is built from 15 residues. CDR1 and CDR2 from the germline V gene are GTSNPN and SVGIG (reference sequence). CDR3 coding DNA: TGTGCCTGGAGTGTACTAGATCTGAACACCGGGGAGCTGTTTTTT. Protein product: CAWSVLDLNTGELFF.

The chain combines TRBV29-1 with TRBJ2-5; weak D call: TRBD1 (5 bases). Trimming left V 6 bases short and J 3 bases short, with 20 bases between. Germline V lookup: CDR1 SQVTM, CDR2 ANQGSEA. The length of the CDR3 is 15 residues. CDR3 bases: TGCAGCGTCCCGAAAGGGGTAGACTTTGAAGAGACCCAGTACTTC. It codes for CSVPKGVDFEETQYF.

This clone is a singleton in its sample. The chain joins TRBV7-9 to TRBJ2-7, with 8 positions matching TRBD1. The ends lost 5 bases at V and 1 base at J; junction bases unmatched: 7. CDR1 is SEHNR, CDR2 FQNEAQ, per germline (reference sequence). The CDR3 sequence is 15 residues long. CDR3: CASSQRTGWSYEQYF. CDR3 DNA: TGTGCCAGCAGCCAGAGGACAGGGTGGTCCTACGAGCAGTACTTC. The full variable domain, rest sourced from reference TRBV7-9 and TRBJ2-7, is DTGVSQNPRHKITKRGQNVTFRCDPISEHNRLYWYRQTLGQGPEFLTYFQNEAQLEKSRLLSDRFSAERPKGSFSTLEIQRTEQGDSAMYLCASSQRTGWSYEQYFGPGTRLTVT.

This clone was seen a few times. J is TRBJ2-6 and V is TRBV5-1, with D possibly being TRBD1 (5 bases). Trimming cost V 1 base and J 2 bases, with 13 bases left between them. CDR3 size: 17 residues. CDR1 is SGHRS and CDR2 is YFSETQ in the germline V gene. In DNA, the CDR3 is TGCGCCAGCAGCTTGACCTCGCTAGGGGCTGGGGCCAACGTCCTGACTTTC. Translation gives CASSLTSLGAGANVLTF.

This chain links TRBV7-2 with TRBJ1-6, with 8 bases fitting TRBD1. CDR3 length equals 15 residues. CDR1 SGHTA and CDR2 FQGNSA come from the germline V gene. V lost 5 bases to trimming and J lost 6 bases; unmatched junction nucleotides: 6. CDR3 amino acids: CASSPMTGVNSPLHF. The CDR3 bases are TGTGCCAGCAGCCCTATGACAGGGGTTAATTCACCCCTCCACTTT. Full variable domain (missing parts from reference TRBV7-2 and TRBJ1-6): GAGVSQSPSNKVTEKGKDVELRCDPISGHTALYWYRQSLGQGLEFLIYFQGNSAPDKSGLPSDRFSAERTGGSVSTLTIQRTQQEDSAVYLCASSPMTGVNSPLHFGNGTRLTVT.

The CDR3 DNA reads as TGCGCCAGCAGCCTCGGTGAGCACAGCAATCAGCCCCAGCATTTT. Translation: CASSLGEHSNQPQHF. The V gene is TRBV4-1, the J gene TRBJ1-5; no clear D gene. The CDR3 is 15 amino acids. The germline gives CDR1 MGHRA, CDR2 YSYEKL. The V end lost 4 bases, the J end lost 1 base, and 11 bases lay between the germline ends.

In the case of this clone: Additional DNA sequences in this sample encode the identical CDR3. This sequence joins TRBV29-1 and TRBJ2-7; 8 bases line up with TRBD1. With V trimmed by 7 bases and J by 0 bases, 2 bases remained unmatched. The length of the CDR3 is 12 residues. Looked up from germline, CDR1 is SQVTM and CDR2 is ANQGSEA. In DNA, the CDR3 is TGCAGCGGCGGACAGGGCTCCTACGAGCAGTACTTC. This translates into CSGGQGSYEQYF.

This clone was picked up a small number of times. J is TRBJ1-3 and V is TRBV6-1; D is unclear. Deletions cut 1 base from V and 0 bases from J, with 7 bases between. CDR3 length: 15 amino acids. The V gene's germline CDR1 is MNHNS and CDR2 SASEGT. DNA of the CDR3: TGTGCCAGCAGTGAAGGTTCGAGCTCTGGAAACACCATATATTTT. Translating it yields CASSEGSSSGNTIYF.

The rearrangement uses TRBV4-3 and TRBJ2-7, with a possible D match to TRBD2 (6 bases). Germline V gives CDR1 LGHNA, CDR2 YSLEER. V was trimmed by 2 bases and J by 5 bases, leaving 19 bases between them. The CDR3 contains 16 residues. The CDR3 nucleotides are TGCGCCAGCAGCCAACAATGGGGGGTGTGGGGAAACGAGCAGTACTTC. Translating gives CASSQQWGVWGNEQYF.

This chain joins TRBV4-1 and TRBJ2-3; tentatively, D is TRBD1 (6 bases). This CDR3 comprises 16 residues. The V gene's germline CDR1 is MGHRA and CDR2 YSYEKL. V gave up 0 bases and J gave up 0 bases, with 10 bases separating them. The CDR3 bases are TGCGCCAGCAGCCAAGATTGGGGGCCCAGCACAGATACGCAGTATTTT. Translating it yields CASSQDWGPSTDTQYF.

This clone occurred once. The rearrangement joins TRBV5-6 to TRBJ2-1; 7 bases fit TRBD2. V shed 2 bases, J shed 14 bases, and the junction held 10 bases outside the gene matches. Germline V gene data show CDR1 as SGHDT and CDR2 as YYEEEE. The CDR3 runs to 13 residues. CDR3 coding DNA: TGTGCCAGCAGCTTTTCACTAGCGCCAGTGAAGTTCTTC. This encodes CASSFSLAPVKFF. Supplemented by reference TRBV5-6 and TRBJ2-1, the full variable domain reads DAGVTQSPTHLIKTRGQQVTLRCSPKSGHDTVSWYQQALGQGPQFIFQYYEEEERQRGNFPDRFSGHQFPNYSSELNVNALLLGDSALYLCASSFSLAPVKFFGPGTRLTVL.

The chain couples TRBV7-9 to TRBJ1-1; 9 bases match TRBD1. After removal of 4 bases from V and 11 bases from J, the junction contained 20 bases not matched to a gene. The CDR3 is 17 residues long. Germline CDR1 SEHNR, CDR2 FQNEAQ (reference sequence). CDR3 sequence (DNA): TGTGCCAGCAGCTCCAGCGGGGGAACGGACAGGGGACGAGATGCTTTCTTT. This translates into CASSSSGGTDRGRDAFF.

V is TRBV11-2 and J is TRBJ2-5, with 9 bases lining up with TRBD1. Germline values: CDR1 SGHAT, CDR2 FQNNGV. The CDR3 loop spans 14 amino acids. The ends lost 5 bases at V and 5 bases at J; junction bases unmatched: 6. The CDR3 spells CASSPTGGRETQYF. CDR3 bases: TGTGCCAGCAGCCCTACAGGGGGCCGGGAGACCCAGTACTTC.

J is TRBJ1-2 and V is TRBV4-1, with a possible D match to TRBD1 (5 bases). Germline values: CDR1 MGHRA, CDR2 YSYEKL. The germline V and J ends were trimmed by 0 bases and 7 bases, with 12 bases remaining between them. The CDR3 runs 14 residues. The DNA for the CDR3 is TGCGCCAGCAGCCAAGAATGGATCAGGGCTGGCTACACCTTC. It yields the protein CASSQEWIRAGYTF.

Regarding this clone: The junction does not match germline at one end; this may be a read error. V usage is TRBV20-1 and J usage is TRBJ2-7; TRBD1 is a possible D gene (5 bases). Germline V lookup: CDR1 DFQATT, CDR2 SNEGSKA (reference sequence). The CDR3 has 11 residues. CDR3 coding DNA: TGCAGTGCTACCAGGGCGAGCGAGCACTACTTC. Its protein is CSATRASEHYF.

In its sample, this clone was seen once. The V gene is TRBV30, the J gene TRBJ2-5, with D maybe TRBD2 (5 bases). Deletions cut 1 base from V and 2 bases from J, with 5 bases between. The CDR3 covers 12 residues. The germline gives CDR1 GTSNPN, CDR2 SVGIG (reference sequence). CDR3 sequence (DNA): TGTGCCTGGAGTGCGGGACAAGAGACCCAGTACTTC. This encodes CAWSAGQETQYF.

This chain uses TRBV5-6 with TRBJ2-1; maybe TRBD2 (5 bases). CDR3 length: 16 residues. V lost 4 bases to trimming and J lost 8 bases, with 22 bases between them. Germline V gene data show CDR1 as SGHDT and CDR2 as YYEEEE. CDR3 in amino acids: CASSRRVRGIMDEQFF. The CDR3 bases are TGTGCCAGCAGCCGCCGGGTCCGGGGAATTATGGATGAGCAGTTCTTC.

The chain employs TRBV19 and TRBJ2-3, with TRBD1 matching over 11 bases. V was pared by 7 bases and J by 3 bases, with 3 bases of the junction left unmatched. Per the germline V gene, CDR1 is LNHDA and CDR2 is SQIVND (reference sequence). This CDR3 contains 14 residues. This CDR3 is CASTGQGGTDTQYF. The CDR3 nucleotides read TGTGCCAGTACGGGACAGGGGGGGACAGATACGCAGTATTTT.

In regard to this clone: Its ends do not fully match the called genes, so a read error is possible. The gene calls are TRBV7-9 and TRBJ1-5; D may be TRBD1 (5 bases). This CDR3 spans 14 amino acids. Germline loops: CDR1 SEHNR, CDR2 FQNEAQ (reference sequence). The CDR3: CASSPPQDNQHQHF. The CDR3 region has the DNA TGTGCCAGCAGCCCACCACAGGACAATCAGCACCAGCATTTT.

The V gene is TRBV9, the J gene TRBJ2-1, with TRBD2 matching over 8 bases. Losses at the gene ends were 2 bases for V and 1 base for J; bases not matched to a gene: 8. Germline loops: CDR1 SGDLS, CDR2 YYNGEE. This CDR3 region has 17 residues. CDR3 DNA: TGTGCCAGCAGCGTCTCCTTAGCGGGGTCTTCCTACAATGAGCAGTTCTTC. Its protein is CASSVSLAGSSYNEQFF.

The chain employs TRBV6-5 and TRBJ2-7; 10 bases are shared with TRBD1. The germline CDR1 and CDR2 sequences are MNHEY and SVGAGI. The trim removed 4 bases at V and 3 bases at J, leaving 3 bases unmatched. This CDR3 contains 14 residues. CDR3 DNA: TGTGCCAGCAGTTTACGGACAGGGGGCTACGAGCAGTACTTC. This gives the protein CASSLRTGGYEQYF.

The CDR3 coding sequence is TGTGCCAGCAGTGTGGACACTTCCTACGAGCAGTACTTC. It yields the protein CASSVDTSYEQYF. This chain uses TRBV25-1 with TRBJ2-7, with D possibly matching TRBD1 (5 bases). The CDR3 contains 13 residues. Germline assignment: CDR1 MGHDK and CDR2 SYGVNS. Trimming removed 4 bases from V and 1 base from J, with 8 bases in between.

In this sample, this clone turned up once. The V and J genes are TRBV6-5 and TRBJ1-2, with TRBD1 matching 9 bases. Unmatched junction bases numbered 7, after V lost 5 bases and J lost 6 bases. CDR3 size: 14 residues. Looked up from germline, CDR1 is MNHEY and CDR2 is SVGAGI. CDR3 sequence (DNA): TGTGCCAGCAGTACAGGGGGCGATCGGAATGGCTACACCTTC. Its translation is CASSTGGDRNGYTF.

The CDR3 here is CASSAQGNGELFF. As DNA, the CDR3 is TGTGCCAGCAGCGCTCAGGGGAACGGGGAGCTGTTTTTT. The rearrangement links TRBV7-9 to TRBJ2-2; D may be TRBD1 (6 bases). CDR1 and CDR2 (germline): SEHNR, FQNEAQ (reference sequence). V was shortened by 5 bases and J by 7 bases, with 11 bases between the two germline ends. The CDR3 runs 13 residues.

CDR3 protein: CASSPAVGGDKDKQFF. As DNA, the CDR3 is TGTGCCAGCAGTCCCGCGGTGGGAGGGGATAAGGATAAGCAGTTCTTC. This chain connects TRBV27 to TRBJ2-1; 7 bases fit TRBD2. Germline CDR1 reads MNHEY; CDR2 reads SMNVEV (reference sequence). Unmatched junction bases numbered 18, after V lost 5 bases and J lost 11 bases. This CDR3 is 16 amino acids long.

The rearrangement joins TRBV28 to TRBJ2-3, with D possibly TRBD2 on 7 matching bases. CDR1 and CDR2 (germline): MDHEN, SYDVKM. Between the trimmed V and J ends, which lost 6 bases and 4 bases, there was a span of 20 bases. This CDR3 region has 16 residues. CDR3 protein: CASSVTSGGTADTQYF. The DNA of the CDR3 is TGTGCCAGCAGCGTAACATCGGGGGGCACCGCAGATACGCAGTATTTT.

The chain employs TRBV2 and TRBJ1-2, with TRBD1 identical over 8 bases. This CDR3 has 13 amino acids. J lost 7 bases, V lost 4 bases, and 5 bases had no gene match. Germline V gene lookup returns CDR1 SNHLY and CDR2 FYNNEI. The DNA of the CDR3 is TGTGCCAGCAGTGGACAGGGGTATGCTGGCTACACCTTC. It yields the protein CASSGQGYAGYTF.

This clone is medium-sized within its sample. The chain employs TRBV4-1 and TRBJ2-7; 9 nucleotides agree with TRBD1. The CDR3 loop spans 14 amino acids. Trimming removed 3 bases from V and 2 bases from J; junction bases left unmatched: 2. Germline V CDR1 and CDR2: MGHRA, YSYEKL. CDR3 DNA sequence: TGCGCCAGCAGCCACGGGACAGGGCCCTACGAGCAGTACTTC. Amino acids: CASSHGTGPYEQYF.

The rearrangement joins TRBV19 to TRBJ2-7; D perhaps matches TRBD2 (5 bases). V lost 0 bases and J 6 bases, leaving 9 bases between the germline ends. The CDR3 spans 13 residues. In germline, CDR1 is LNHDA, CDR2 SQIVND (reference sequence). The CDR3 sequence: CASSIDGGGEQYF. Here the CDR3 DNA reads TGTGCCAGTAGTATAGACGGAGGTGGCGAGCAGTACTTC.

This clone ranks as medium-sized. The chain has TRBV2 and TRBJ2-1; TRBD2 agrees at 9 bases. The V and J ends lost 0 bases and 3 bases, in that order; junction bases with no gene match: 3. CDR3 length: 16 residues. Germline V gene sequence: CDR1 SNHLY, CDR2 FYNNEI. In DNA, the CDR3 is TGTGCCAGCAGTGAAGCGCTTAGCGGGGGCTACAATGAGCAGTTCTTC. It codes for CASSEALSGGYNEQFF.

This CDR3 reads CASGRGGTEAFF. The CDR3 region has the DNA TGTGCTAGTGGACGGGGGGGCACTGAAGCTTTCTTT. The V and J genes are TRBV12-5 and TRBJ1-1; D possibly corresponds to TRBD1 (5 bases). The V and J ends lost 6 bases and 4 bases respectively, with 9 bases between them. The CDR3 sequence is 12 residues long. Germline values: CDR1 LGHNT, CDR2 FRNRAP.

This chain connects TRBV25-1 to TRBJ2-7, with D tentatively TRBD1 (5 bases). Germline V lookup: CDR1 MGHDK, CDR2 SYGVNS. The germline V and J ends were trimmed by 5 bases and 3 bases, with 14 bases remaining between them. The CDR3 sequence is 14 residues long. The CDR3 is CASSFGQGVYEQYF. In nucleotides, the CDR3 is TGTGCCAGCAGTTTTGGCCAGGGCGTCTACGAGCAGTACTTC.